This T cell receptor beta chain was profiled in a study of blood T cell repertoires in COVID-19. Study in general: Italy, Spain and the United States were the sources of the convalescent and acute COVID-19 samples. The cDNA or gDNA used as material had been derived from T cells, B-cell-depleted T cells, or PBMCs.

This clone was found a few times. Authors' data handling: Reference gene primer amplification in the assay estimated nucleated cell counts. Sequencing used immunoSEQ multiplex PCR; TCRdb keeps in-frame clones, though not all of them. The V and J calls and clone size are taken from that table; D and trimming were inferred from the DNA. This table has 150,000 or so clones, about 77% appearing once. Germline lookup yields CDR1 MNHEY and CDR2 SVGAGI. CDR3 length: 15 residues. Trimming pared 1 base from V and 2 bases from J, leaving 8 bases between. Sequencing was done on a sample of peripheral blood. The clonotype comes from a woman between 50 and 59 years old with active or convalescent COVID-19. This chain links TRBV6-5 with TRBJ2-2, with TRBD2 as a possible D gene (6 bases). Here the CDR3 reads CASSYLGLNTGELFF. CDR3 nucleotide sequence: TGTGCCAGCAGTTACTTGGGACTCAACACCGGGGAGCTGTTTTTT.